This TCR beta chain was sequenced for a study of T cell repertoires in cytomegalovirus infection. Study context: Recently identified HLA-C-restricted CMV epitopes and well-studied HLA-B-restricted CMV epitopes were used by the study. CMV infection together with matching HLA type was indicated by public TCR beta signatures. Findings of the study overall: Clonotypes of TCR beta that were HLA-C-restricted and CMV-specific dominated the ex vivo response. Adding up the frequency of public TCR beta families identified people who carried CMV plus the relevant HLA.

About this clonotype: No antigen is known for it. One end of the junction fails to match germline, which may point to a read error.

TCRdb ran MiXCR on the reads and lists one entry per CDR3 protein. Among 45,000 to 50,000 distinct CDR3 sequences listed, 15% to 25% were seen once. This clonotype was obtained from a human donor in good health (CMV status not recorded). Some clones in this sample may be carry-over from other donors' samples. Sequencing was performed on CD8+ T cells from cultured PBMCs, taken from culture after CMV antigen stimulation.

CDR3 sequence reads: CASSYDGCRQPQHF. The CDR3 nucleotides are TGTGCCAGTAGTTACGACGGGTGTCGACAGCCCCAGCATTTT. This chain uses TRBV6-2 or TRBV6-3 with TRBJ1-5; D gene unclear. Germline values: CDR1 MNHEY, CDR2 SVGEGT. The CDR3 extends over 14 amino acids.